This TCR beta chain was obtained from a study of human versus mouse CDR3 diversity and MHC coevolution. Some clones are missing from TCRdb's copy, which holds only in-frame ones; the method was immunoSEQ multiplex PCR. Seen here are 50,000 to 70,000 clones, roughly 94% observed once, and the top ten hold 18%. This CDR3 is built from 14 residues. The J segment lost 10 bases and the V segment lost 6 bases, leaving 14 bases of the junction unmatched. Germline CDR1 MNHEY, CDR2 SVGAGI. The sample taken for sequencing was naive CD4+ T cells from blood. The subset denotes: CD45RO-negative CD62L-positive naive CD4 T cells. V is TRBV6-5 and J is TRBJ1-1, with 7 bases that match TRBD1. This TCR derives from a person between 55 and 69 years old in good health. The CDR3 DNA follows: TGTGCCAGCAGGAAGGGTACCACAGGGGATCGAGCTTTCTTT. It codes for CASRKGTTGDRAFF.